Sequencing of this TCR beta chain was carried out in a study of T-cell reconstitution after alpha-beta-depleted transplantation in children. The TCRbeta library was prepared with unique molecular identifiers. In TCRdb, the PCR reads were re-called with MiXCR into one record per CDR3 protein. The sample has nearly 350,000 distinct CDR3 sequences, about 17% seen once. Germline assignment: CDR1 SGHRS and CDR2 YFSETQ. The ends lost 2 bases at V and 0 bases at J; junction bases unmatched: 3. There are 16 residues in the CDR3. The sequence derives from a male patient between 2 and 10 years old who had a stem cell transplant for acute lymphoblastic leukemia, so the T cells may come from the graft donor. V and J are TRBV5-1 and TRBJ2-2; 8 nucleotides line up with TRBD2. This material consisted of PBMCs, mostly from graft donor cells, taken 360 days after TCRalphabeta/CD19-depleted stem cell transplant. In DNA, the CDR3 is TGCGCCAGCAGCTTCTTAGCGGGACCGAACACCGGGGAGCTGTTTTTT. Residues: CASSFLAGPNTGELFF.